Below are 19 T cell receptor beta chains sequenced from a single sample in a study of shared clonotypes between healthy human individuals. Using immunoSEQ multiplex PCR, the repertoire was profiled, and TCRdb retains in-frame clones only, with some absent. The top ten clones hold roughly 0.13% of a sample with millions of clones, 95% of them seen once. The material sequenced was naive CD4+ T cells sorted from blood. Subset given: CD45RA+ positively selected. These receptors all stem from a man aged 18 to 29 in good health.

V gene TRBV7-2 combines with J gene TRBJ2-7, with 10 bases fitting TRBD2. V was clipped by 7 bases and J by 3 bases; unmatched bases: 12. The CDR3 extends over 16 amino acids. Germline CDR1 is SGHTA and CDR2 is FQGNSA. The CDR3: CASNHRAGGLVYEQYF. The CDR3 DNA follows: TGTGCCAGCAACCATAGAGCGGGAGGGTTAGTCTACGAGCAGTACTTC.

J is TRBJ1-5 and V is TRBV7-9; D is unclear. The germline V and J ends were trimmed by 2 bases and 8 bases, with 7 bases remaining between them. CDR1 SEHNR and CDR2 FQNEAQ come from the germline V gene (reference sequence). The CDR3 contains 12 residues. Here the CDR3 reads CASSLFEEPQHF. The CDR3 DNA reads TGTGCCAGCAGCTTATTTGAGGAGCCCCAGCATTTT.

The rearrangement uses TRBV11-2 and TRBJ2-5; 9 nucleotides line up with TRBD2. Trimming took 8 bases from V and 4 from J; bases not matched to a gene: 11. Looked up from germline, CDR1 is SGHAT and CDR2 is FQNNGV. CDR3 length: 15 residues. The CDR3 protein is CASQISGSSVETQYF. The DNA of the CDR3 is TGTGCCAGCCAGATTAGCGGGAGTTCTGTAGAGACCCAGTACTTC.

The chain joins TRBV6-5 to TRBJ1-1; 8 positions agree with TRBD1. This CDR3 has 15 amino acids. Germline V gene lookup returns CDR1 MNHEY and CDR2 SVGAGI. Trimming at V came to 3 bases and at J to 2 bases, leaving 5 bases not matched to a gene. The CDR3 region is CASSYRGQANTEAFF. As DNA, the CDR3 is TGTGCCAGCAGTTATCGGGGACAGGCTAACACTGAAGCTTTCTTT.

This chain links TRBV11-2 with TRBJ1-5; D not certain. Germline V lookup: CDR1 SGHAT, CDR2 FQNNGV. The V gene lost 3 bases and the J gene lost 2 bases, with 8 bases spanning the gap. The CDR3 totals 14 residues. The CDR3 DNA reads as TGTGCCAGCAGCTTGGATGGGGGCAATCAGCCCCAGCATTTT. Its protein is CASSLDGGNQPQHF.

J is TRBJ2-5 and V is TRBV7-6; TRBD1 agrees at 8 bases. The germline gives CDR1 SGHVS, CDR2 FNYEAQ. CDR3 length: 16 amino acids. Unmatched junction bases numbered 15, after V lost 7 bases and J lost 5 bases. For the CDR3, the DNA is TGTGCCAGCACCGGACAGGGAGGTTTTAGTACGGAGACCCAGTACTTC. Translation: CASTGQGGFSTETQYF.

V is TRBV2 and J is TRBJ1-1, with a possible D match to TRBD1 (5 bases). The CDR3 sequence is 14 residues long. Germline CDR1 and CDR2: SNHLY and FYNNEI. The V gene lost 4 bases and the J gene lost 0 bases, with 9 bases spanning the gap. The CDR3 DNA follows: TGTGCCAGCAGTGCCGCGGGGGTGAACACTGAAGCTTTCTTT. Protein product: CASSAAGVNTEAFF.

This chain uses TRBV5-1 with TRBJ1-4; D gene ambiguous. The V and J ends lost 4 bases and 8 bases respectively, with 12 bases between them. CDR1 and CDR2 (germline): SGHRS, YFSETQ. The CDR3 has 13 amino acids. The CDR3 loop is CASSPAATEKLFF. In DNA form, the CDR3 reads TGCGCCAGCAGCCCGGCGGCCACAGAAAAACTGTTTTTT.

This chain uses TRBV5-5 with TRBJ2-7; D may be TRBD2 (5 bases). Germline V gene data show CDR1 as SGHKS and CDR2 as YYEKEE (reference sequence). CDR3 size: 14 residues. Trimming cost V 0 bases and J 1 base, with 8 bases left between them. The chain's CDR3 is CASSLGGESYEQYF. Written as DNA, the CDR3 is TGTGCCAGCAGCTTGGGTGGGGAGTCCTACGAGCAGTACTTC.

This chain joins TRBV10-3 and TRBJ2-3, with 7 bases identical to TRBD2. The germline V gene encodes CDR1 ENHRY and CDR2 SYGVKD. This CDR3 is built from 18 residues. With 2 bases clipped from V and 4 bases from J, the junction kept 15 bases outside the gene matches. CDR3 protein: CAISENAGVGAIADTQYF. DNA for the CDR3: TGTGCCATCAGTGAGAACGCGGGAGTGGGCGCCATCGCAGATACGCAGTATTTT.

V is TRBV5-6 and J is TRBJ2-3, with 7 positions matching TRBD1. The J segment lost 3 bases and the V segment lost 1 base, leaving 5 bases of the junction unmatched. In germline, CDR1 is SGHDT, CDR2 YYEEEE. The CDR3 contains 15 residues. The CDR3: CASSLRQGVTDTQYF. In DNA form, the CDR3 reads TGTGCCAGCAGCTTGAGGCAGGGGGTAACAGATACGCAGTATTTT.

The chain joins TRBV7-2 to TRBJ1-2; perhaps TRBD1 as D (5 bases). Trimming removed 5 bases from V and 0 bases from J, with 13 bases in between. CDR3 length equals 15 residues. Per the germline V gene, CDR1 is SGHTA and CDR2 is FQGNSA. The CDR3 protein is CASSPGTASNYGYTF. The CDR3 nucleotides read TGTGCCAGCAGCCCCGGGACTGCTTCTAACTATGGCTACACCTTC.

The chain recombines TRBV6-1 with TRBJ2-7, with a tentative D call TRBD2 (6 bases). Germline V gene lookup returns CDR1 MNHNS and CDR2 SASEGT. Trimming left V 4 bases short and J 0 bases short, with 13 bases between. There are 15 residues in the CDR3. In nucleotides, the CDR3 is TGTGCCAGCAGTGTCGAGCGGGCAGGCTCCTACGAGCAGTACTTC. It codes for CASSVERAGSYEQYF.

A note on this clone: This same CDR3 is encoded by further DNA sequences in the sample. The chain joins TRBV5-1 to TRBJ2-7; D not certain. This CDR3 has 14 amino acids. Trimming cost V 0 bases and J 1 base, with 8 bases left between them. CDR1 SGHRS and CDR2 YFSETQ come from the germline V gene. CDR3 coding DNA: TGCGCCAGCAGCTTGGAGGATAGGTCCTACGAGCAGTACTTC. It codes for CASSLEDRSYEQYF.

This clone was observed a handful of times. This chain uses TRBV30 with TRBJ1-5; a weak D match, TRBD1 (5 bases). Trimming removed 5 bases at V and 4 bases at J, with 15 bases between. Per the germline V gene, CDR1 is GTSNPN and CDR2 is SVGIG (reference sequence). The CDR3 is 14 residues long. The CDR3 spells CAWAGTELNQPQHF. CDR3 nucleotides: TGTGCCTGGGCCGGGACGGAGCTTAATCAGCCCCAGCATTTT.

As to this clone: Other nucleotide sequences in the sample specify the same CDR3. The genes are TRBV7-2 and TRBJ2-3; D remains unclear. The V end was cut by 2 bases, the J end by 4 bases, with 4 bases between. Germline loops: CDR1 SGHTA, CDR2 FQGNSA. The CDR3 runs 12 residues. The CDR3 here is CASSLSADTQYF. The DNA of the CDR3 is TGTGCCAGCAGCTTAAGCGCAGATACGCAGTATTTT.

This sequence joins TRBV9 and TRBJ2-1; 12 bases line up with TRBD2. This CDR3 has 16 amino acids. V lost 0 bases and J lost 6; bases outside the gene matches: 4. CDR1 and CDR2 from the germline V gene are SGDLS and YYNGEE. Here the CDR3 reads CASSVETSGRLNEQFF. As DNA, the CDR3 is TGTGCCAGCAGCGTAGAAACTAGCGGGAGGCTCAATGAGCAGTTCTTC.

V gene TRBV9 combines with J gene TRBJ2-5; TRBD2 matches at 10 bases. This CDR3 is 17 amino acids long. Germline loops: CDR1 SGDLS, CDR2 YYNGEE. V lost 0 bases, J lost 3 bases, and 8 bases stayed unmatched. CDR3 DNA: TGTGCCAGCAGCGTAGGTCTAGCGGGGGCCGAAGAAGAGACCCAGTACTTC. Amino acid sequence: CASSVGLAGAEEETQYF.

The rearrangement joins TRBV5-1 to TRBJ2-3, with D unclear. From germline, CDR1 is SGHRS and CDR2 YFSETQ. The CDR3 loop spans 13 amino acids. V was trimmed by 4 bases and J by 4 bases, leaving 10 bases between them. CDR3 bases: TGCGCCAGCAGCCTGGACCTCCCAGATACGCAGTATTTT. Protein sequence: CASSLDLPDTQYF. The full variable domain, completed using reference TRBV5-1 and TRBJ2-3, is KAGVTQTPRYLIKTRGQQVTLSCSPISGHRSVSWYQQTPGQGLQFLFEYFSETQRNKGNFPGRFSGRQFSNSRSEMNVSTLELGDSALYLCASSLDLPDTQYFGPGTRLTVL.